This note documents a single T cell receptor beta chain sequence. What it binds is unknown. The data are from a study of CD8 T cells in ankylosing spondylitis. The germline gives CDR1 MNHNS, CDR2 SASEGT. V shed 5 bases and J 8 bases; nucleotides not matched to a gene: 10. This CDR3 comprises 15 residues. The study, taken as a whole, reports: The study looked at matched synovial fluid samples from ankylosing spondylitis patients. Disease-linked clones were reported to be significantly enriched there. Characteristic of ankylosing spondylitis blood, it appeared, was a TCR beta motif comprising fewer than 10 highly homologous variants.

TCRdb redid the calling of the 5' RACE reads with MiXCR, one entry per CDR3 protein. The sample has 670,000 or so distinct CDR3 sequences, under 20% seen once. The chain is built from TRBV6-1 and TRBJ2-1, with 9 nucleotides matching TRBD1. The sample was blood, either unsorted or a sorted T cell fraction (not recorded which). This receptor was obtained from a male donor with ankylosing spondylitis. CDR3 nucleotides: TGTGCCAGCAGTACCGGGACAGGGTATATCGATGAGCAGTTCTTC. It translates to CASSTGTGYIDEQFF.